This T cell receptor (beta chain) derives from a study of blood T cell repertoires in COVID-19. On the study more broadly: Collection of acute and convalescent COVID-19 samples took place in the United States, Italy and Spain.

Trimming removed 5 bases at V and 4 bases at J, with 9 bases between. Germline V gene lookup returns CDR1 MRHNA and CDR2 SNTAGT. The CDR3 covers 13 residues. The table came from immunoSEQ multiplex PCR; TCRdb's copy has only in-frame clones and leaves some out. The sample contains some 68,000 clones, about 91% of which appear only once. This clonotype was obtained from a man in his forties with COVID-19, enrolled during active disease. The sequenced sample consisted of peripheral blood. The chain uses TRBV6-4 and TRBJ1-5, with D perhaps TRBD1 (6 bases). In nucleotides, the CDR3 is TGTGCCAGCAGTCCGCAGGGGAATCAGCCCCAGCATTTT. This encodes CASSPQGNQPQHF.